The 32 T cell receptor beta chains reported below all come from one sample, sequenced in a study of OX40 agonist ivuxolimab in advanced cancers. Method: immunoSEQ multiplex PCR; TCRdb's copy keeps in-frame clones and lacks some. The table includes 75,000 to 90,000 clones, 70% to 85% detected once. The sample in question was CD4+ or CD8+ T cells sorted from blood, obtained in a trial of the OX40 agonist ivuxolimab. The receptors shown here come from an adult with an advanced solid tumor such as melanoma, head and neck, liver or kidney cancer.

The chain recombines TRBV6-5 with TRBJ1-6; D unclear. Trimming pared 4 bases from V and 13 bases from J, leaving 20 bases between. CDR3 length: 15 residues. Germline V gene lookup returns CDR1 MNHEY and CDR2 SVGAGI. The CDR3 nucleotides read TGTGCCAGCAGTTCCTCCCACGGGCCGCCGGGGCCCCTCCACTTT. The encoded protein is CASSSSHGPPGPLHF.

This clone was seen more than once but under ten times. CDR3 nucleotide sequence: TGTGCCAGCAGTAAGGACAGCATCCAGCCCCAGCATTTT. Translated: CASSKDSIQPQHF. The chain carries TRBV6-5 and TRBJ1-5; D perhaps matches TRBD1 (6 bases). V lost 5 bases to trimming and J lost 7 bases, with 12 bases between them. Germline CDR1 is MNHEY and CDR2 is SVGAGI. The CDR3 has 13 amino acids.

This clone has just one count. The CDR3 loop is CASSLTISGANVLTF. The DNA of the CDR3 is TGTGCCAGCAGCCTTACAATTTCTGGGGCCAACGTCCTGACTTTC. This chain links TRBV7-2 with TRBJ2-6; D gene ambiguous. With 5 bases removed from V and 1 base from J, the gap between germline ends came to 9 bases. Germline CDR1 SGHTA, CDR2 FQGNSA. The CDR3 is made up of 15 amino acids.

The genes are TRBV5-1 and TRBJ2-1; 14 bases fit TRBD2. The CDR3 spans 18 residues. CDR1 SGHRS and CDR2 YFSETQ come from the germline V gene. J gave up 5 bases and V 5 bases, and 12 bases lay outside the gene matches. CDR3 DNA sequence: TGCGCCAGCAGGGGATCCGGGACTAGCGGGAGCGGGAACAATGAGCAGTTCTTC. It encodes CASRGSGTSGSGNNEQFF.

V usage is TRBV5-1 and J usage is TRBJ2-2; D not certain. The CDR3 is made up of 14 amino acids. Trimming cost V 0 bases and J 6 bases, with 9 bases left between them. Germline V CDR1 and CDR2: SGHRS, YFSETQ. The CDR3 region is CASSLGLVAGELFF. CDR3 DNA sequence: TGCGCCAGCAGCTTGGGGCTTGTGGCCGGGGAGCTGTTTTTT.

This chain links TRBV20-1 with TRBJ1-1, with D hard to call. The germline V gene has CDR1 DFQATT and CDR2 SNEGSKA (reference sequence). The CDR3 is 11 residues long. The ends were cut back, 4 bases at V and 5 bases at J, with 8 bases in the middle. CDR3 loop: CSAMPGTEAFF. For the CDR3, the DNA is TGCAGTGCTATGCCCGGGACTGAAGCTTTCTTT.

The chain carries TRBV30 and TRBJ2-3; 7 nucleotides agree with TRBD2. The CDR3 extends over 18 amino acids. Losses at the gene ends were 0 bases for V and 2 bases for J; bases not matched to a gene: 14. Germline CDR1 GTSNPN, CDR2 SVGIG (reference sequence). The CDR3 DNA reads as TGTGCCTGGAGTGTACTACTATCCCGGACTAGGCACACAGATACGCAGTATTTT. It yields the protein CAWSVLLSRTRHTDTQYF.

The chain uses TRBV11-2 and TRBJ2-1; D remains unclear. Germline CDR1 is SGHAT and CDR2 is FQNNGV. With 9 bases removed from V and 0 bases from J, the gap between germline ends came to 15 bases. The CDR3 covers 15 residues. The CDR3 loop is CASTSTLSSYNEQFF. The CDR3 DNA sequence: TGTGCCAGTACTTCAACCCTGAGCTCCTACAATGAGCAGTTCTTC.

With regard to this clone: At one end the junction does not follow the germline gene, possibly because of a read error. The chain joins TRBV6-1 to TRBJ2-7; D may be TRBD1 (6 bases). Per the germline V gene, CDR1 is MNHNS and CDR2 is SASEGT. This CDR3 is built from 14 residues. The CDR3 sequence is CASSATGISHEQYF. The DNA for the CDR3 is TGTGCCAGCAGCGCCACAGGGATCTCCCACGAGCAGTACTTC.

The V call is TRBV20-1, the J call TRBJ2-2, with a possible D match to TRBD1 (6 bases). V was shortened by 8 bases and J by 7 bases, with 11 bases between the two germline ends. The CDR3 is 11 residues long. Per germline, CDR1 DFQATT and CDR2 SNEGSKA (reference sequence). The CDR3 nucleotides read TGCAGTTCAGGGGTGAACGGGGAGCTGTTTTTT. Residues: CSSGVNGELFF.

The gene calls are TRBV7-2 and TRBJ1-1; a weak D match, TRBD1 (5 bases). Germline V CDR1 and CDR2: SGHTA, FQGNSA. The CDR3 is 13 amino acids. Trimming took 6 bases from V and 1 from J, leaving 9 bases between them. The CDR3 loop reads CASRVQENTEAFF. The CDR3 nucleotides read TGTGCCAGCAGAGTACAGGAGAACACTGAAGCTTTCTTT.

J is TRBJ1-5 and V is TRBV2; D unclear. The V and J ends lost 7 bases and 0 bases respectively, with 10 bases between them. Germline loops: CDR1 SNHLY, CDR2 FYNNEI. The CDR3 extends over 14 amino acids. CDR3 protein: CASTGGDSNQPQHF. CDR3 nucleotides: TGTGCCAGCACCGGTGGGGATAGCAATCAGCCCCAGCATTTT. The full variable domain, with the rest looked up from reference TRBV2 and TRBJ1-5, is EPEVTQTPSHQVTQMGQEVILRCVPISNHLYFYWYRQILGQKVEFLVSFYNNEISEKSEIFDDQFSVERPDGSNFTLKIRSTKLEDSAMYFCASTGGDSNQPQHFGDGTRLSIL.

This chain uses TRBV18 with TRBJ1-2, with a tentative D call TRBD1 (5 bases). This CDR3 has 14 amino acids. V was pared by 6 bases and J by 3 bases, with 14 bases between. Germline V CDR1 and CDR2: KGHSH, LQKENI. The CDR3 reads CASSPDGQHYGYTF. Written as DNA, the CDR3 is TGTGCCAGCTCCCCAGACGGACAACACTATGGCTACACCTTC.

The genes are TRBV6-5 and TRBJ1-1; TRBD1 agrees at 8 bases. The length of the CDR3 is 14 residues. The J segment lost 1 base and the V segment lost 7 bases, leaving 5 bases of the junction unmatched. Germline CDR1 is MNHEY and CDR2 is SVGAGI. The chain's CDR3 is CASNPQGGNTEAFF. The DNA for the CDR3 is TGTGCCAGCAACCCACAGGGGGGGAACACTGAAGCTTTCTTT.

The chain employs TRBV27 and TRBJ1-6; D is unresolved. The germline V gene encodes CDR1 MNHEY and CDR2 SMNVEV (reference sequence). V was pared by 7 bases and J by 6 bases, with 7 bases between. The CDR3 runs to 12 residues. The CDR3: CASKGSNSPLHF. In DNA form, the CDR3 reads TGTGCCAGCAAGGGCTCTAATTCACCCCTCCACTTT.

V is TRBV6-1 and J is TRBJ1-2, with TRBD1 matching over 7 bases. Trimming took 1 base from V and 5 from J; bases not matched to a gene: 4. CDR1 MNHNS and CDR2 SASEGT come from the germline V gene. The CDR3 has 14 residues. For the CDR3, the DNA is TGTGCCAGCAGTGAAGGGCCGACAGGGTATGGCTACACCTTC. Translating it yields CASSEGPTGYGYTF.

Details on this clone: One end of the junction fails to match germline, which may point to a read error. This chain uses TRBV2 with TRBJ1-5; D not resolved. Germline CDR1 is SNHLY and CDR2 is FYNNEI. This CDR3 is 14 amino acids long. The CDR3 spells CVSSGRGNYQPQHF. The CDR3 DNA is TGTGTCAGCAGTGGGCGGGGAAATTATCAGCCCCAGCATTTT.

As for this clone: At one end the junction does not follow the germline gene, possibly because of a read error. DNA of the CDR3: TGCGCCAGCAGCCAAGGTACAGGTACTAGTGGCTACATCTTC. Protein: CASSQGTGTSGYIF. This chain joins TRBV4-1 and TRBJ1-2; D is perhaps TRBD1 (5 bases). Germline lookup yields CDR1 MGHRA and CDR2 YSYEKL. This CDR3 has 14 residues.

The rearrangement joins TRBV7-9 to TRBJ2-1; 7 bases fit TRBD1. The CDR3 is made up of 14 amino acids. The germline V gene has CDR1 SEHNR and CDR2 FQNEAQ (reference sequence). V gave up 6 bases and J gave up 6 bases; unmatched junction bases: 8. CDR3 loop: CASRAQGVLNEQFF. The CDR3 DNA is TGTGCCAGCAGAGCGCAGGGGGTCCTCAATGAGCAGTTCTTC.

The chain carries TRBV5-4 and TRBJ1-1; TRBD1 is a possible D gene (5 bases). Trimming left V 0 bases short and J 1 base short, with 10 bases between. Germline lookup yields CDR1 SGHNT and CDR2 YYREEE (reference sequence). The CDR3 has 15 residues. CDR3 sequence: CASSLGPGTNTEAFF. CDR3 sequence (DNA): TGTGCCAGCAGCTTGGGCCCGGGGACGAACACTGAAGCTTTCTTT.

The rearrangement uses TRBV7-9 and TRBJ2-7; the D gene is possibly TRBD1 (6 bases). V lost 7 bases, J lost 1 base, and 17 bases lay in between. The CDR3 consists of 15 residues. Germline CDR1 reads SEHNR; CDR2 reads FQNEAQ (reference sequence). The CDR3 DNA is TGTGCCAGCACCCAGGGGCGCCTGGGGTCCTACGAGCAGTACTTC. Protein sequence: CASTQGRLGSYEQYF.

The chain joins TRBV10-2 to TRBJ1-5; weak D call: TRBD1 (5 bases). The length of the CDR3 is 16 residues. V lost 4 bases, J lost 0 bases, and 13 bases lay in between. Per the germline V gene, CDR1 is WSHSY and CDR2 is SAAADI. CDR3 loop: CASSGGVSYSNQPQHF. Written as DNA, the CDR3 is TGCGCCAGCAGTGGGGGGGTAAGTTATAGCAATCAGCCCCAGCATTTT.

The chain uses TRBV13 and TRBJ1-3; 9 bases are shared with TRBD1. CDR3 size: 15 residues. The germline gives CDR1 PRHDT, CDR2 FYEKMQ (reference sequence). V dropped 6 bases and J dropped 1; count of bases not matched to a gene: 4. CDR3 DNA: TGTGCCAGCAGAACAGGGGGCTGGTCTGGAAACACCATATATTTT. Translation gives CASRTGGWSGNTIYF. The complete variable domain, with remaining parts taken from reference TRBV13 and TRBJ1-3, reads AAGVIQSPRHLIKEKRETATLKCYPIPRHDTVYWYQQGPGQDPQFLISFYEKMQSDKGSIPDRFSAQQFSDYHSELNMSSLELGDSALYFCASRTGGWSGNTIYFGEGSWLTVV.

The chain is built from TRBV6-5 and TRBJ2-5, with D unclear. CDR1 is MNHEY, CDR2 SVGAGI, per germline. The CDR3 is 12 residues long. Deletions cut 8 bases from V and 4 bases from J, with 11 bases between. CDR3 residues: CASRLDGETQYF. The CDR3 DNA reads as TGTGCCAGCCGCCTAGATGGAGAGACCCAGTACTTC.

This chain connects TRBV10-1 to TRBJ2-3; 13 positions match TRBD2. V was pared by 7 bases and J by 6 bases, with 19 bases of the junction left unmatched. Germline-derived CDR1 and CDR2 are WNHNN and SYGVQD (reference sequence). The CDR3 sequence is 19 residues long. The CDR3 is CASTPDRDPGLAGKDTQYF. Here the CDR3 DNA reads TGCGCCAGCACCCCGGACAGGGATCCGGGACTAGCGGGAAAGGATACGCAGTATTTT.

The V call is TRBV7-3, the J call TRBJ2-3, with D perhaps TRBD2 (6 bases). Trimming left V 5 bases short and J 0 bases short, with 9 bases between. The CDR3 is 14 amino acids. The germline CDR1 and CDR2 sequences are SGHTA and FQGTGA. CDR3 protein: CASSVSGSTDTQYF. CDR3 in DNA: TGTGCCAGCAGCGTTAGCGGCAGCACAGATACGCAGTATTTT.

This clone was picked up a small number of times. V usage is TRBV9 and J usage is TRBJ1-4, with a tentative D call TRBD1 (6 bases). CDR1 and CDR2 from the germline V gene are SGDLS and YYNGEE. CDR3 length: 13 residues. V gave up 3 bases and J gave up 6 bases, with 9 bases separating them. The CDR3, as DNA: TGTGCCAGCAGCGCTCGACAGGATGAAAAACTGTTTTTT. This sequence encodes CASSARQDEKLFF.

The rearrangement uses TRBV6-6 and TRBJ2-2; tentatively, D is TRBD2 (6 bases). V lost 2 bases and J 1 base, leaving 11 bases between the germline ends. The CDR3 has 16 residues. Germline loops: CDR1 MNHNY, CDR2 SVGAGI (reference sequence). The CDR3: CASSYRASENTGELFF. The CDR3 region has the DNA TGTGCCAGCAGTTACCGAGCTAGCGAGAACACCGGGGAGCTGTTTTTT.

The V call is TRBV27, the J call TRBJ2-5; TRBD1 matches at 8 bases. With V trimmed by 3 bases and J by 4 bases, 1 base remained unmatched. Germline V gives CDR1 MNHEY, CDR2 SMNVEV (reference sequence). The CDR3 contains 13 residues. As DNA, the CDR3 is TGTGCCAGCAGTTTCGGACAGGGAGAGACCCAGTACTTC. It is translated as CASSFGQGETQYF.

The genes are TRBV5-1 and TRBJ1-2; D is perhaps TRBD1 (6 bases). CDR3 length equals 14 residues. The germline V gene has CDR1 SGHRS and CDR2 YFSETQ. V shed 4 bases and J shed 6 bases, with 16 bases lying between them. CDR3: CASSETGNYDGYTF. CDR3 bases: TGCGCCAGCAGCGAGACAGGAAATTATGATGGCTACACCTTC.

The rearrangement uses TRBV6-6 and TRBJ2-1, with D perhaps TRBD1 (5 bases). This CDR3 is 15 amino acids long. Between the trimmed V and J ends, which lost 2 bases and 4 bases, there was a span of 12 bases. Germline-derived CDR1 and CDR2 are MNHNY and SVGAGI (reference sequence). The CDR3 region has the DNA TGTGCCAGCAGTTACGGGGCGGTGGCTTACAATGAGCAGTTCTTC. Residues: CASSYGAVAYNEQFF.

V and J are TRBV7-6 and TRBJ2-1; 8 bases align to TRBD1. The CDR3 has 15 residues. V lost 5 bases and J lost 9; bases outside the gene matches: 12. The germline gives CDR1 SGHVS, CDR2 FNYEAQ. The CDR3: CASSQGQGGSGEQFF. The DNA for the CDR3 is TGTGCCAGCAGCCAAGGACAGGGTGGGAGCGGTGAGCAGTTCTTC.